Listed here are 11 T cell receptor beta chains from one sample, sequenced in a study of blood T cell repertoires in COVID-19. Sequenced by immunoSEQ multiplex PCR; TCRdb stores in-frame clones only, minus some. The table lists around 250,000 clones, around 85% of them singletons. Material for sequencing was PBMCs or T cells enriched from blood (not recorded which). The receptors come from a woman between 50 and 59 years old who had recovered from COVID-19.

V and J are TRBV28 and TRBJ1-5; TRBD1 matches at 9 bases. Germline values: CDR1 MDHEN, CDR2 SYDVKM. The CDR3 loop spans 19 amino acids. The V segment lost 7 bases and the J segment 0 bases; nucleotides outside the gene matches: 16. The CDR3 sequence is CASTKTRGDRVYSNQPQHF. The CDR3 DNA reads TGTGCCAGCACCAAAACGCGAGGGGACAGGGTTTATAGCAATCAGCCCCAGCATTTT. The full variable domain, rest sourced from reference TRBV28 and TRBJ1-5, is DVKVTQSSRYLVKRTGEKVFLECVQDMDHENMFWYRQDPGLGLRLIYFSYDVKMKEKGDIPEGYSVSREKKERFSLILESASTNQTSMYLCASTKTRGDRVYSNQPQHFGDGTRLSIL.

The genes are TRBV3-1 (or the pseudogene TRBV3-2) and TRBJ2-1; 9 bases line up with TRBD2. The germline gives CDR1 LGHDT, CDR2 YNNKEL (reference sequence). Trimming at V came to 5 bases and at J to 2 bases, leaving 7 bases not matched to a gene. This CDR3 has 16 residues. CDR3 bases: TGTGCCAGCAGCGAAAAGGCGGGGGGGACCTACAATGAGCAGTTCTTC. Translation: CASSEKAGGTYNEQFF.

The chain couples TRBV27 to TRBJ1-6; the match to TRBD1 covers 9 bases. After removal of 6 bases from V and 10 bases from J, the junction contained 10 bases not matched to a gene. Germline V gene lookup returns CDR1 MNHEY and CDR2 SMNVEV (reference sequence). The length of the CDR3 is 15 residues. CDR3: CASSQLGTGSSPLHF. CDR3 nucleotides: TGTGCCAGCAGCCAGCTCGGGACAGGGTCGTCACCCCTCCACTTT.

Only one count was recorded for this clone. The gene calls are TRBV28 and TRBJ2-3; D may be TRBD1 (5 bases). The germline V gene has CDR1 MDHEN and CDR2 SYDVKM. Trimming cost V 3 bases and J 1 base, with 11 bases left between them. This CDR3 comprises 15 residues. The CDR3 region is CASSFLGVGTDTQYF. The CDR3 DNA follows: TGTGCCAGCAGTTTTCTAGGGGTAGGCACAGATACGCAGTATTTT. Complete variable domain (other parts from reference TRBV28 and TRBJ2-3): DVKVTQSSRYLVKRTGEKVFLECVQDMDHENMFWYRQDPGLGLRLIYFSYDVKMKEKGDIPEGYSVSREKKERFSLILESASTNQTSMYLCASSFLGVGTDTQYFGPGTRLTVL.

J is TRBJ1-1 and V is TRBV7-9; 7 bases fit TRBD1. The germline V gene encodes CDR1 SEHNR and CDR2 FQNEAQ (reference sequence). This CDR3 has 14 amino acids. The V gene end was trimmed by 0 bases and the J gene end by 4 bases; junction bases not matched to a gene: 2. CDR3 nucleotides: TGTGCCAGCAGCTTAGCGCGGGACAGCACTGAAGCTTTCTTT. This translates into CASSLARDSTEAFF. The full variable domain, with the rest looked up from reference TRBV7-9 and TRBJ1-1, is DTGVSQNPRHKITKRGQNVTFRCDPISEHNRLYWYRQTLGQGPEFLTYFQNEAQLEKSRLLSDRFSAERPKGSFSTLEIQRTEQGDSAMYLCASSLARDSTEAFFGQGTRLTVV.

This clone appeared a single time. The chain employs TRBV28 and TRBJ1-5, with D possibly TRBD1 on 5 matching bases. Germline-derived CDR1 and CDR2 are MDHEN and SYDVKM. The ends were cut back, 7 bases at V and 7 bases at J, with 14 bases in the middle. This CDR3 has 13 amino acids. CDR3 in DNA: TGTGCCAGCACCCTCGGGGGGACGCAGCCCCAGCATTTT. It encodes CASTLGGTQPQHF.

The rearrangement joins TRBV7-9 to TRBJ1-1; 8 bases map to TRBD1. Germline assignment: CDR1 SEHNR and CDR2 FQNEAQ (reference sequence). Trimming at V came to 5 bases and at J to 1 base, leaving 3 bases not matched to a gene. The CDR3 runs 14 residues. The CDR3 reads CASSKGQENTEAFF. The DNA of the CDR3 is TGTGCCAGCAGCAAGGGACAGGAGAACACTGAAGCTTTCTTT.

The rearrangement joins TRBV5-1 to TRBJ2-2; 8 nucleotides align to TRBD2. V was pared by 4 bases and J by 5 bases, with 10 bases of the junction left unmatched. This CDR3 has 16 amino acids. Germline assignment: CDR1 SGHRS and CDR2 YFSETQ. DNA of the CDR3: TGCGCCAGCAGCGAAATAAGCGGGAGTGGAACCGGGGAGCTGTTTTTT. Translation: CASSEISGSGTGELFF.

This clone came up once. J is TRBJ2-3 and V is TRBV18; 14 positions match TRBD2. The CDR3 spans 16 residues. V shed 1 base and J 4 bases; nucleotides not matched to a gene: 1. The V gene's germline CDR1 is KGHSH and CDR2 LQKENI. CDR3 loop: CASSPRTSGRSDTQYF. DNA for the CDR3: TGTGCCAGCTCACCACGGACTAGCGGGAGGTCAGATACGCAGTATTTT.

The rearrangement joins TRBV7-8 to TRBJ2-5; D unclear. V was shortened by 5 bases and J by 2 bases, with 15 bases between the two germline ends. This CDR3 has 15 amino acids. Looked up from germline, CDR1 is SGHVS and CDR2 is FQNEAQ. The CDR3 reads CASSRVTNQQETQYF. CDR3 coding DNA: TGTGCCAGCAGCCGCGTGACAAACCAACAAGAGACCCAGTACTTC.

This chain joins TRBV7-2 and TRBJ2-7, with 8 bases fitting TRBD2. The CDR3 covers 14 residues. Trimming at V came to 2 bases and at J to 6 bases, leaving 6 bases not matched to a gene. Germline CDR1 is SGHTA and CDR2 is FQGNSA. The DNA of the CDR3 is TGTGCCAGCAGCTTATCCGGGAGGGCCTTCGAGCAGTACTTC. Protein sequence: CASSLSGRAFEQYF.